The sequence of this T cell receptor beta chain was determined in a study of cytomegalovirus exposure and HLA in healthy donors (dated by TCRdb to 2017 to 2019). Regarding the research as a whole: An earlier analysis of several hundred of the donors reported about 280 Gb of sequence data and some 110 million unique TCR beta sequences obtained from about 180 million T cells. An early release that covered about 600 HLA-typed donors contained approximately 290 gigabases of sequencing data and 75 million to 100 million unique TCR sequences. Of the 300 to 400 genotyped donors, about 80% fell in the genetic ancestry cluster associated with self-reported Caucasian donors. The study aimed to test whether signatures of past pathogen exposure could be identified by cataloging public T cell receptors. The T cell repertoires of roughly 660 subjects were profiled by immunosequencing and related to cytomegalovirus serostatus. A separate validation cohort of some 130 different subjects was used in addition to the approximately 610-subject first cohort. The study combined high-throughput TCR immunosequencing, statistical association of individual TCRs with disease status, and machine learning to predict cytomegalovirus infection status. In a later analysis, previously published TCR beta repertoires from about 670 donors were re-analyzed and high-resolution HLA genotyping was added so that TCR occurrence patterns could be studied. In the later analysis, no new phenotypic data were used to find candidate immune exposures; instead, reliance was placed on TCR beta sequences and their occurrence across donors. To decide whether each TCR beta V gene segment behaved as functional or pseudogenic, an earlier analysis of some 600 of the donors relied on high-throughput TCR beta sequencing. Donor age, sex, ethnicity and CMV serostatus were compiled together with the repertoire data. A later genetic analysis took genome-wide SNP genotypes for about 65% of the 666 donors and used that subset as a discovery cohort. All discovery cohort repertoires had been generated using a single sequencing platform. Both class I and class II loci were covered by HLA typing, at four-digit resolution. Typing coverage varied by locus: roughly 620-640 donors for A, B, C, DRB1 and DQB1; roughly 560 for DQA1; approximately 610 for DPA1; 450 to 480 for DPB1. Several DR-DQ haplotypes were treated as single units for association and clustering because of strong linkage in the cohort. Among almost 400 genotyped donors of the cohort, an average of roughly 240,000 unique TCR beta nucleotide sequences were sequenced per donor, roughly 20% of them non-productive.

The library was built by means of the immunoSEQ multiplex PCR assay. For the multiplex PCR, a mixture combining 60 forward primers for TCR Vbeta segments and 13 reverse primers for TCR Jbeta segments was used. A multiplex PCR assay on genomic DNA amplified the CDR3 region of rearranged TCR beta genes. The Illumina HiSeq System was used to sequence the amplified TCR beta libraries as 87-base-pair reads. On the study's bioinformatics: A later analysis tallied 80 million to 95 million unique TCR beta chains across the 550 to 850 repertoires, and around 9.9 million of those chains were shared by two or more donors. A nearest-neighbor algorithm error-corrected the raw reads and collapsed the reads into unique sequences, merging closely related sequences to remove PCR and sequencing errors. Alignment of CDR3 sequences to IMGT reference sequences was used to assign V, D and J gene segments. For a sequence to be retained, a match of at least six nucleotides was required to both a V gene segment and a J gene segment. Rearrangements were classified as productive when the CDR3 lacked stop codons and remained in frame with V and J, and all other rearrangements were classified as non-productive. CDR3 was defined by IMGT convention, running from the second conserved V-encoded cysteine to the conserved J-encoded phenylalanine. In an earlier analysis of around 600 of the donors, sequences lacking an unambiguous match to a single V gene segment were excluded. In an earlier analysis of a few hundred of the donors, V segments were called functional above 56.7% productive rearrangements and were called segregating when the between-donor standard deviation exceeded 5%. A statistical classification framework was developed to diagnose cytomegalovirus status using the catalog of TCR beta chain sequences. In a later analysis, TCR nucleotide sequences were compared against IMGT/GENE-DB human TR gene sequences so that V and J genes could be assigned. In a later analysis, CDR3 sequences and most-parsimonious VDJ recombination scenarios were assigned using the TCRdist pipeline. In a later analysis, each TCR beta chain was defined by its CDR3 amino acid sequence together with its V-gene family, and reads without a unique V-gene family were excluded. In a later analysis, 500 to 650 highly shared, low-generation-probability nucleotide sequences were removed to address suspected cross-contamination and a sequencing artifact. For each public chain, a later analysis derived a clonal expansion index from normalized ranks of inferred template counts within each repertoire. In a later analysis, generation probabilities were computed with a VDJ recombination model fitted to out-of-frame rearrangements, and the resulting probabilities were checked against IGoR. In a later analysis, hypergeometric tests were used to score TCR-TCR, TCR-HLA and TCR-CMV co-occurrence, with a repertoire-size bias correction applied to TCR pairs. False discovery rates were estimated in a later analysis by permuting HLA or CMV assignments 20 times. In a later analysis, co-occurring TCRs were grouped with DBSCAN, and TCRdist sequence similarity was added when clustering was performed within HLA-allele-positive subsets. Co-occurrence clustering excluded repertoires with fewer than 30,000 or more than 120,000 public chains, plus five with anomalous nucleotide sharing. Here the immuneACCESS table is served through TCRdb, limited to in-frame sequences with V and J called. Missing clones are a known gap in these copies; in checked studies unresolved V genes cover under half, and the rest lacks a known reason. D and trimming come from the DNA, and the V and J calls and clone size come from that table. For this sample the table gives approximately 85,000 clones, of which roughly 80% were detected only once. The ten largest account for 20% to 25% of the sample.

In total, fewer than 750 healthy bone marrow donors made up the cohort. All cohort members were sampled while nominally healthy, although unrecorded immune exposures were likely present. The donor was CMV seropositive and belonged to the group of 250 to 300 seropositive cohort members. Every donor gave a peripheral blood sample, and the peripheral blood mononuclear cells from that sample were used for TCR beta sequencing. Genomic DNA was extracted from the blood cell samples with the Qiagen DNeasy Blood Extraction Kit. For this clone: Its cognate antigen has yet to be identified. No much larger clone is present one base from it, and per-base qualities are unavailable.

Study-wide conclusions, independent of this receptor: A later analysis found that TCR association rates varied across HLA loci, with DRB1 alleles showing the most associated TCRs and HLA-C alleles the fewest. A later genetic analysis associated a missense DCLRE1C variant with V-gene and J-gene trimming of TCR beta chains, and an independent cohort replicated the association. A group of highly shared sequence variants was considered likely to be a technical artifact of the sequencing pipeline. In a later analysis, most CMV-associated TCR beta chains were found to appear HLA-restricted, with HLA associations seemingly driven largely by CMV exposure. Correlated functional status among segregating V segments might be attributable to linkage disequilibrium, but an unknown experimental factor could not be ruled out. Compared with the 666-donor mean, donors in an Asian-associated ancestry cluster had fewer N-insertions in productive TCRs, according to a later genetic analysis. The authors suggested that the approach could potentially be extended to other disease states and immunological phenotypes. A total of roughly 160 TCR beta chains were listed by the study as associated with cytomegalovirus. In a later analysis, HLA-associated TCR beta chains showed more clonal expansion and lower generation probabilities than non-associated chains that were equally common. The classifier was reported to diagnose cytomegalovirus status with high specificity and sensitivity in both the original and validation cohorts. In this cohort, only TCR beta chains were sequenced, and detectable features were limited by the absence of alpha or paired-chain data. The only immune exposure information available for the cohort was CMV serostatus. Broadly in line with IMGT annotations, most TCR beta V segments showed up in productive rearrangements about 87% or about 30% of the time in an earlier analysis of approximately 600 of the donors. Because HLA typing was unavailable for some donors at each locus, only the typed subset was used in association tests. Because counts were too low, roughly 18 rarely observed V segments, including chromosome 9 orphons, were left out of the earlier analysis of 500 to 750 of the donors. A further reported finding was that TCR beta sequences accurately predicted the HLA-A and HLA-B alleles for most subjects in the first cohort. A few of the identified cytomegalovirus-associated TCR beta chains were confirmed in vitro to be specific for cytomegalovirus antigens. Because the 87-base-pair reads could not distinguish some IMGT-functional V segments, including TRBV6-2 and TRBV6-3, those segments were excluded. Most TCR sequences were observed very rarely across donors, whereas some public TCRs were present in many individuals. Assigning TCR associations to individual alleles was difficult when HLA alleles, especially DR and DQ, strongly co-occurred. According to a later analysis, parvovirus B19, influenza, CMV and Epstein-Barr virus appeared linked to several top co-occurrence clusters. Presence/absence analyses assumed roughly uniform sequencing depth across donors, an assumption that may not hold. At a false discovery rate of 0.05, a later analysis linked around 17,000 TCR beta sequences to specific HLA alleles.

CDR1 and CDR2 were assigned from the germline V gene as SGHDT and YYEEEE. Taken from cysteine to phenylalanine, the CDR3 has 12 residues. Only the CDR3 region is kept as DNA, spanning 36 bases read in frame from base 1. Germline trimming amounts to 5 bases on V and 7 bases on J, with 4 as the count of junction bases outside the gene matches. Recombination connected TRBV5-6 to TRBJ1-2; 8 nucleotides in the junction match TRBD1. The sequence was collected from a woman between 50 and 59 years old in good health and CMV-seropositive. The specimen was PBMCs. The CDR3 protein is CASRSDRGGYTF. The DNA sequence is as follows: TGTGCCAGCAGGTCTGACAGGGGTGGCTACACCTTC.